This T cell receptor (beta chain) was captured by sequencing in a study of spatial heterogeneity in lung cancer. Overall study context: Detection of beta-chain sequences consistently exceeded that of alpha-chain sequences. Raw reads contained each unique TCR and UMI combination more than ten times on average.

V shed 5 bases, J shed 2 bases, and the junction held 3 bases outside the gene matches. CDR3 size: 15 residues. The time point: sample taken at primary tumor resection. Unsorted samples of tumor, nontumor lung or frozen PBMC had their whole RNA sequenced. General study points: Counts of ubiquitous and regional expanded TCRs tracked ubiquitous and regional nonsynonymous mutations, respectively. Mutation counts in tumors were tracked by counts of expanded intratumoral alpha and beta TCRs.

Using its own MiXCR run on the 5' RACE reads, TCRdb lists one record per CDR3 protein. The top ten clones hold 21% of a sample with around 100,000 distinct CDR3 sequences, approximately 4.7% of them seen once. Note on this clonotype: The antigen is not known.

The TCR originated in a male donor with early-stage non-small cell lung cancer. Sequences were derived from lung tumor tissue, sampled at surgery. The V call is TRBV12-3 or TRBV12-4, the J call TRBJ2-2; 9 nucleotides align to TRBD2. The DNA of the CDR3 is TGTGCCAGCAGTCGACTAGCGGAAAACACCGGGGAGCTGTTTTTT. This gives the protein CASSRLAENTGELFF.